This entry lists 28 T cell receptor beta chains sequenced from one sample in a study of OX40 agonist ivuxolimab in advanced cancers. Repertoires were generated with immunoSEQ multiplex PCR, while TCRdb's copy carries only in-frame clones and drops some. This sample has approximately 62,000 clones; 92% occur once, and the top ten carry around an eighth. The sequences come from CD4+ or CD8+ T cells sorted from blood, collected in a trial of the OX40 agonist ivuxolimab. The receptor source for this set is an adult with an advanced solid tumor such as melanoma, head and neck, liver or kidney cancer.

CDR3 bases: TGTGCCACCCGAGGGTTGGGCAATCAGCCCCAGCATTTT. Translating it yields CATRGLGNQPQHF. The chain combines TRBV19 with TRBJ1-5, with D unclear. The CDR3 extends over 13 amino acids. Trimming pared 10 bases from V and 2 bases from J, leaving 12 bases between. Per germline, CDR1 LNHDA and CDR2 SQIVND (reference sequence). Using reference TRBV19 and TRBJ1-5 for the parts outside the CDR3, the full variable domain is DGGITQSPKYLFRKEGQNVTLSCEQNLNHDAMYWYRQDPGQGLRLIYYSQIVNDFQKGDIAEGYSVSREKKESFPLTVTSAQKNPTAFYLCATRGLGNQPQHFGDGTRLSIL.

This rearrangement joins TRBV27 to TRBJ1-1; tentative D call: TRBD1 (5 bases). V was trimmed by 6 bases and J by 4 bases, leaving 21 bases between them. The CDR3 is made up of 16 amino acids. The germline V gene encodes CDR1 MNHEY and CDR2 SMNVEV (reference sequence). For the CDR3, the DNA is TGTGCCAGCAGCAACTCACCAACAGGCGGCGGCACTGAAGCTTTCTTT. Translating gives CASSNSPTGGGTEAFF.

The chain joins TRBV11-2 to TRBJ1-6; weak D call: TRBD1 (5 bases). The CDR3 sequence is 15 residues long. The germline V and J ends were trimmed by 4 bases and 7 bases, with 14 bases remaining between them. Looked up from germline, CDR1 is SGHAT and CDR2 is FQNNGV. This CDR3 reads CASSSSTEANSPLHF. As DNA, the CDR3 is TGTGCCAGCAGCTCCTCGACAGAAGCCAATTCACCCCTCCACTTT.

The V call is TRBV25-1, the J call TRBJ2-5; 11 nucleotides match TRBD1. This CDR3 is 16 amino acids long. Germline assignment: CDR1 MGHDK and CDR2 SYGVNS. The trim removed 7 bases at V and 2 bases at J, leaving 9 bases unmatched. The CDR3 is CASTPGQGDLQETQYF. The CDR3 coding sequence is TGTGCCAGCACCCCGGGACAGGGGGACTTGCAAGAGACCCAGTACTTC.

In its sample, this clone was seen once. The chain joins TRBV9 to TRBJ2-2, with D unresolved. This CDR3 has 17 amino acids. Per the germline V gene, CDR1 is SGDLS and CDR2 is YYNGEE. The V and J ends lost 5 bases and 2 bases respectively, with 19 bases between them. This CDR3 is CASSTRPGGANTGELFF. For the CDR3, the DNA is TGTGCCAGCAGTACGAGACCAGGCGGAGCAAACACCGGGGAGCTGTTTTTT.

The V call is TRBV5-1, the J call TRBJ2-1; D is undetermined. Between the trimmed V and J ends, which lost 5 bases and 6 bases, there was a span of 21 bases. Looked up from germline, CDR1 is SGHRS and CDR2 is YFSETQ. The CDR3 spans 16 residues. Here the CDR3 reads CASRISLGFGGNEQFF. CDR3 DNA: TGCGCCAGCAGAATTTCACTGGGCTTTGGCGGCAATGAGCAGTTCTTC. The whole variable domain, filled in from reference TRBV5-1 and TRBJ2-1, reads KAGVTQTPRYLIKTRGQQVTLSCSPISGHRSVSWYQQTPGQGLQFLFEYFSETQRNKGNFPGRFSGRQFSNSRSEMNVSTLELGDSALYLCASRISLGFGGNEQFFGPGTRLTVL.

The chain couples TRBV7-3 to TRBJ2-1, with TRBD1 identical over 11 bases. The V gene end was trimmed by 6 bases and the J gene end by 4 bases; junction bases not matched to a gene: 5. Germline V CDR1 and CDR2: SGHTA, FQGTGA. This CDR3 region has 15 residues. The CDR3 loop reads CASSIGTGGYNEQFF. The CDR3 DNA sequence: TGTGCCAGCAGTATCGGGACAGGGGGTTACAATGAGCAGTTCTTC.

V and J are TRBV6-6 and TRBJ2-7; possible D gene TRBD1, 6 bases. The V end lost 0 bases, the J end lost 3 bases, and 9 bases lay between the germline ends. There are 14 residues in the CDR3. The germline V gene has CDR1 MNHNY and CDR2 SVGAGI (reference sequence). DNA for the CDR3: TGTGCCAGCAGTTACTCCGAACAGGGCTACGAGCAGTACTTC. Its protein product is CASSYSEQGYEQYF.

This chain connects TRBV19 to TRBJ1-1; 7 bases line up with TRBD1. V shed 8 bases and J 5 bases; nucleotides not matched to a gene: 11. Germline V gene sequence: CDR1 LNHDA, CDR2 SQIVND (reference sequence). This CDR3 comprises 14 residues. This CDR3 is CASSFRGTMTEAFF. CDR3 nucleotides: TGTGCCAGTTCGTTCAGGGGGACGATGACTGAAGCTTTCTTT. The variable domain in full, with the rest retrieved from reference TRBV19 and TRBJ1-1, is DGGITQSPKYLFRKEGQNVTLSCEQNLNHDAMYWYRQDPGQGLRLIYYSQIVNDFQKGDIAEGYSVSREKKESFPLTVTSAQKNPTAFYLCASSFRGTMTEAFFGQGTRLTVV.

The rearrangement links TRBV9 to TRBJ2-7, with 9 bases fitting TRBD1. The CDR3 is 15 amino acids. The germline gives CDR1 SGDLS, CDR2 YYNGEE. J gave up 5 bases and V 3 bases, and 9 bases lay outside the gene matches. The CDR3 coding sequence is TGTGCCAGCAGCGCCAAAGGGACAGGGATCCACGAGCAGTACTTC. Its translation: CASSAKGTGIHEQYF.

This chain connects TRBV5-8 to TRBJ1-1; D is uncertain. Trimming pared 0 bases from V and 3 bases from J, leaving 9 bases between. CDR1 is SGHTS, CDR2 YDEGEE, per germline. The CDR3 extends over 14 amino acids. This CDR3 is CASSLVLSDTEAFF. The DNA of the CDR3 is TGTGCCAGCAGCTTGGTGTTGTCGGACACTGAAGCTTTCTTT. Full variable domain (outside the CDR3, taken from reference TRBV5-8 and TRBJ1-1): EAGVTQSPTHLIKTRGQQATLRCSPISGHTSVYWYQQALGLGLQFLLWYDEGEERNRGNFPPRFSGRQFPNYSSELNVNALELEDSALYLCASSLVLSDTEAFFGQGTRLTVV.

The chain's CDR3 is CASSQAPVTYEQYF. The DNA for the CDR3 is TGTGCCAGCAGCCAAGCACCGGTTACCTACGAGCAGTACTTC. The chain carries TRBV14 and TRBJ2-7; no clear D. Trimming took off 1 base at V and 2 bases at J, with 9 bases between the two ends. This CDR3 contains 14 residues. Per germline, CDR1 SGHDN and CDR2 FVKESK.

This chain links TRBV9 with TRBJ2-5; possibly TRBD2 for D (6 bases). V gave up 8 bases and J gave up 1 base, with 12 bases separating them. Germline loops: CDR1 SGDLS, CDR2 YYNGEE. The CDR3 has 13 residues. The CDR3 is CASSTRSQETQYF. In DNA, the CDR3 is TGTGCCAGTTCGACTAGGAGCCAAGAGACCCAGTACTTC.

V is TRBV10-1 and J is TRBJ1-5; D gene uncertain. The germline V gene has CDR1 WNHNN and CDR2 SYGVQD (reference sequence). The CDR3 is 17 residues long. V lost 7 bases and J 0 bases, leaving 19 bases between the germline ends. The CDR3 spells CASTRRVSPYSNQPQHF. DNA of the CDR3: TGCGCCAGCACCAGAAGAGTAAGCCCATATAGCAATCAGCCCCAGCATTTT.

The V call is TRBV13, the J call TRBJ1-3; D is unclear. This CDR3 contains 15 residues. V lost 0 bases to trimming and J lost 8 bases, with 14 bases between them. The germline CDR1 and CDR2 sequences are PRHDT and FYEKMQ (reference sequence). CDR3 loop: CASSLGPMSQDTIYF. The DNA for the CDR3 is TGTGCCAGCAGCTTAGGCCCCATGTCGCAGGACACCATATATTTT.

The chain is built from TRBV19 and TRBJ1-1; possibly TRBD1 for D (5 bases). The V end lost 4 bases, the J end lost 7 bases, and 16 bases lay between the germline ends. The CDR3 extends over 14 amino acids. The germline V gene encodes CDR1 LNHDA and CDR2 SQIVND (reference sequence). The CDR3 is CASSKKGAASEAFF. The CDR3 DNA sequence: TGTGCCAGTAGTAAAAAAGGGGCGGCTAGTGAAGCTTTCTTT.

The chain joins TRBV15 to TRBJ1-1; a weak D match, TRBD1 (6 bases). With 0 bases removed from V and 7 bases from J, the gap between germline ends came to 12 bases. The germline V gene encodes CDR1 LNHNV and CDR2 YYDKDF (reference sequence). The CDR3 extends over 14 amino acids. The CDR3 loop reads CATSRDLGQFEAFF. The CDR3 DNA sequence: TGTGCCACCAGCAGAGATCTCGGACAGTTTGAAGCTTTCTTT.

V gene TRBV5-4 combines with J gene TRBJ2-7, with 11 bases matching TRBD2. The V gene's germline CDR1 is SGHNT and CDR2 YYREEE (reference sequence). This CDR3 region has 14 residues. Trimming took 5 bases from V and 7 from J; bases not matched to a gene: 8. The CDR3 protein is CASSPGLAVLEQYF. CDR3 nucleotide sequence: TGTGCCAGCAGTCCGGGACTAGCGGTTCTAGAGCAGTACTTC. The full variable domain, with the rest looked up from reference TRBV5-4 and TRBJ2-7, is ETGVTQSPTHLIKTRGQQVTLRCSSQSGHNTVSWYQQALGQGPQFIFQYYREEENGRGNFPPRFSGLQFPNYSSELNVNALELDDSALYLCASSPGLAVLEQYFGPGTRLTVT.

This chain connects TRBV12-5 to TRBJ2-6; D is possibly TRBD1 or TRBD2 (5 bases each). Trimming took off 0 bases at V and 0 bases at J, with 18 bases between the two ends. CDR1 is LGHNT, CDR2 FRNRAP, per germline. This CDR3 spans 20 amino acids. As DNA, the CDR3 is TGTGCTAGTGGTTTGGTACTCATTGGGGGTGCAACCTCTGGGGCCAACGTCCTGACTTTC. Translation gives CASGLVLIGGATSGANVLTF.

A single count supports this clone. This chain connects TRBV12-2 to TRBJ1-2; TRBD1 is the table's D call, not checked against the DNA. TRBV12-2 is a pseudogene. CDR3 length equals 17 residues. The CDR3 DNA reads as TGTGCAAGTCGCTTAGGATCGTGGGACAGGGGATTATTTGGCTACACCTTC. This gives the protein CASRLGSWDRGLFGYTF.

J is TRBJ2-1 and V is TRBV4-1; 10 bases fit TRBD2. Germline values: CDR1 MGHRA, CDR2 YSYEKL. The V segment lost 7 bases and the J segment 2 bases; nucleotides outside the gene matches: 5. The CDR3 sequence is 15 residues long. This chain's CDR3 is CASTLSGGAYNEQFF. Here the CDR3 DNA reads TGCGCCAGCACCCTCAGCGGGGGGGCCTACAATGAGCAGTTCTTC.

This clone was seen once. The rearrangement joins TRBV6-5 to TRBJ2-7, with TRBD2 identical over 11 bases. This CDR3 is 16 amino acids long. V shed 0 bases, J shed 1 base, and the junction held 2 bases outside the gene matches. Looked up from germline, CDR1 is MNHEY and CDR2 is SVGAGI. In nucleotides, the CDR3 is TGTGCCAGCAGTTACTCCGGGACTAGCGGATCCTACGAGCAGTACTTC. The encoded protein is CASSYSGTSGSYEQYF.

This sequence joins TRBV9 and TRBJ1-6; unclear D gene. V shed 4 bases and J shed 6 bases, with 11 bases lying between them. The V gene's germline CDR1 is SGDLS and CDR2 YYNGEE. This CDR3 comprises 14 residues. CDR3 sequence (DNA): TGTGCCAGCAGCCCCTCGAGCTTTAATTCACCCCTCCACTTT. Its protein product is CASSPSSFNSPLHF.

V and J are TRBV5-6 and TRBJ2-5, with 11 bases lining up with TRBD2. With 4 bases clipped from V and 4 bases from J, the junction kept 9 bases outside the gene matches. Germline assignment: CDR1 SGHDT and CDR2 YYEEEE. The CDR3 spans 16 residues. The CDR3 nucleotides read TGTGCCAGCAGCCCGGTAGCGGGAGGGCTGGGAGAGACCCAGTACTTC. This sequence encodes CASSPVAGGLGETQYF.

The V and J genes are TRBV4-1 and TRBJ1-4; no clear D. With 0 bases removed from V and 2 bases from J, the gap between germline ends came to 13 bases. CDR3 length: 17 amino acids. CDR1 MGHRA and CDR2 YSYEKL come from the germline V gene. The CDR3 bases are TGCGCCAGCAGCCAAGATCTATATGCGGACACTAATGAAAAACTGTTTTTT. It translates to CASSQDLYADTNEKLFF.

J is TRBJ2-5 and V is TRBV7-9; 7 bases align to TRBD1. Trimming cost V 5 bases and J 3 bases; bases outside gene matches: 6. The CDR3 sequence is 14 residues long. Germline V gene data show CDR1 as SEHNR and CDR2 as FQNEAQ (reference sequence). The CDR3 here is CASSADRSKETQYF. The CDR3 coding sequence is TGTGCCAGCAGCGCGGACAGGTCCAAAGAGACCCAGTACTTC.

The chain carries TRBV21-1 and TRBJ2-7; the table's D call TRBD1 went unverified against the DNA. TRBV21-1 is a documented pseudogene. The CDR3 is made up of 15 amino acids. CDR3 DNA sequence: TGTGCCAGCAGCAACAAGGGACAGCCTTCCTACGAGCAGTACTTC. Its translation: CASSNKGQPSYEQYF.

This chain uses TRBV9 with TRBJ2-5; D is possibly TRBD2 (7 bases). Germline CDR1 and CDR2: SGDLS and YYNGEE. CDR3 length equals 15 residues. V shed 0 bases and J shed 5 bases, with 14 bases lying between them. For the CDR3, the DNA is TGTGCCAGCAGCGTAGGTGGGGGGGCCAGGGAGACCCAGTACTTC. The encoded protein is CASSVGGGARETQYF.